These 5 T cell receptor beta chains originate from one sample sequenced in a study of beta chain features in type 1 diabetes. Sequenced material consisted of expressed TCRB transcripts (all of the isolated RNA was reverse transcribed). Measured with immunoSEQ multiplex PCR; TCRdb has only the in-frame clones, and not every one. The data contain 810,000 or so clones, roughly a sixth of them seen just once; the ten biggest clones take up roughly 0.025%. Material: naive CD4+ T cells from blood. The receptor source for this set is a young woman in good health.

The sample holds a few counts of this clone. The gene calls are TRBV6-6 and TRBJ2-5; 7 bases agree with TRBD2. Trimming at V came to 3 bases and at J to 2 bases, leaving 9 bases not matched to a gene. The CDR3 runs 16 residues. The germline CDR1 and CDR2 sequences are MNHNY and SVGAGI (reference sequence). This CDR3 reads CASSYPLATIQETQYF. The CDR3 nucleotides read TGTGCCAGCAGTTATCCACTAGCGACCATTCAAGAGACCCAGTACTTC.

The gene calls are TRBV28 and TRBJ1-2, with D possibly TRBD1 on 5 matching bases. This CDR3 contains 12 residues. V dropped 7 bases and J dropped 6 bases, with 12 bases sitting between them. Germline values: CDR1 MDHEN, CDR2 SYDVKM. The CDR3 is CASTPGRDGYTF. As DNA, the CDR3 is TGTGCCAGCACCCCAGGGAGGGATGGCTACACCTTC.

The V gene is TRBV25-1, the J gene TRBJ2-3, with 15 bases aligning to TRBD2. The CDR3 spans 15 residues. CDR1 and CDR2 from the germline V gene are MGHDK and SYGVNS. The V segment lost 8 bases and the J segment 5 bases; nucleotides outside the gene matches: 5. CDR3 in amino acids: CASGGLAGGKDTQYF. In nucleotides, the CDR3 is TGTGCCAGCGGCGGACTAGCGGGAGGGAAAGATACGCAGTATTTT.

There are a few counts of this clone. The V call is TRBV6-5, the J call TRBJ2-2, with D possibly TRBD1 on 6 matching bases. Deletions cut 5 bases from V and 6 bases from J, with 10 bases between. Germline V gives CDR1 MNHEY, CDR2 SVGAGI. The CDR3 is made up of 13 amino acids. In nucleotides, the CDR3 is TGTGCCAGCAGTAGGGGGTTGTCCGGGGAGCTGTTTTTT. This codes for CASSRGLSGELFF.

This clone was seen a handful of times. This chain links TRBV6-1 with TRBJ2-7; possible D gene TRBD2, 6 bases. V was shortened by 8 bases and J by 0 bases, with 11 bases between the two germline ends. The CDR3 runs 13 residues. CDR1 is MNHNS and CDR2 is SASEGT in the germline V gene. CDR3: CASRLDLSYEQYF. CDR3 nucleotide sequence: TGTGCCAGCCGACTAGATCTCTCCTACGAGCAGTACTTC.